The T cell receptor (beta chain) under discussion was sequenced for a study of cytotoxic CD8 clonotypes in ibrutinib-treated CLL. Overall study findings and caveats: Clonality went higher at ibrutinib response and then dropped back toward baseline at progression.

Concerning this clone itself: Its antigen is unknown.

This CDR3 comprises 15 residues. Looked up from germline, CDR1 is LNHDA and CDR2 is SQIVND (reference sequence). V lost 5 bases and J 0 bases, leaving 11 bases between the germline ends. The method was immunoSEQ multiplex PCR; TCRdb's version includes in-frame clones alone and lacks a portion of them. The sample consists of around 150,000 clones, 70% to 90% of them appearing once. The receptor was isolated from a human donor with chronic lymphocytic leukemia. The source was PBMCs, collected after 36 months of ibrutinib treatment. The V gene is TRBV19, the J gene TRBJ2-1; TRBD1 is a possible D gene (6 bases). The CDR3 loop is CASSPAGDSYNEQFF. The CDR3 bases are TGTGCCAGTAGTCCGGCAGGGGACTCCTACAATGAGCAGTTCTTC.